This T cell receptor (beta chain) was recorded in a study of T cell repertoires in cytomegalovirus infection. Study-level information: HLA-C-restricted CMV epitopes, recently identified, and well-studied HLA-B-restricted ones were used by the study. Through public TCR beta signatures, both CMV infection and matching HLA type were indicated.

CDR3 length: 16 amino acids. Germline V gives CDR1 SGHVS, CDR2 FQNEAQ. The V end lost 3 bases, the J end lost 2 bases, and 14 bases lay between the germline ends. Ten or more counts support this clonotype. Its antigen is not identified. TCRdb reprocessed the reads with MiXCR, giving one entry per CDR3 protein. Here the sample spans roughly 860,000 distinct CDR3 sequences, approximately 32% being singletons. Here the sequenced sample was cultured CD8+ T cells from PBMCs, taken from culture after CMV antigen stimulation. The origin of this receptor is a human donor in good health (CMV status not recorded). Some clones in this sample may be carry-over from other donors' samples. The chain combines TRBV7-8 with TRBJ2-1; D perhaps matches TRBD1 (5 bases). CDR3 amino acids: CASSFRIGAPYNEQFF. The CDR3 DNA follows: TGTGCCAGCAGCTTCCGTATTGGGGCTCCCTACAATGAGCAGTTCTTC.